Below are 4 T cell receptor beta chains sequenced from a single sample in a study of cytomegalovirus exposure and HLA in healthy donors. Sequencing was performed with immunoSEQ multiplex PCR; in TCRdb, only in-frame clones are kept and a portion is missing. The sample carries some 120,000 clones, 88% recorded once. Sequences were obtained from PBMCs. The receptors derive from a young man in good health and CMV-seronegative.

The V gene is TRBV6-1, the J gene TRBJ1-5; possibly TRBD1 for D (5 bases). Trimming shortened V by 6 bases and J by 7 bases, and 10 bases separated the two germline ends. The CDR3 is made up of 12 amino acids. Germline V gene lookup returns CDR1 MNHNS and CDR2 SASEGT. CDR3 sequence (DNA): TGTGCCAGCAGCTCAGGGTGGCAGCCCCAGCATTTT. Protein product: CASSSGWQPQHF.

V and J are TRBV25-1 and TRBJ2-1; 8 nucleotides align to TRBD2. The CDR3 length is 15 residues. V shed 6 bases, J shed 6 bases, and the junction held 10 bases outside the gene matches. Germline V gene sequence: CDR1 MGHDK, CDR2 SYGVNS. DNA for the CDR3: TGTGCCAGCAGCCATCGGCGGGAGGCATCCAATGAGCAGTTCTTC. This encodes CASSHRREASNEQFF.

The V call is TRBV5-1, the J call TRBJ1-1; D may be TRBD1 (5 bases). The V end lost 4 bases, the J end lost 2 bases, and 12 bases lay between the germline ends. Germline CDR1 and CDR2: SGHRS and YFSETQ. There are 14 residues in the CDR3. Here the CDR3 reads CASSINTGNTEAFF. The CDR3 DNA reads TGCGCCAGCAGCATAAACACAGGTAACACTGAAGCTTTCTTT.

J is TRBJ2-1 and V is TRBV6-5; perhaps TRBD2 as D (6 bases). CDR1 is MNHEY, CDR2 SVGAGI, per germline. Trimming removed 2 bases from V and 6 bases from J, with 14 bases in between. The CDR3 spans 15 residues. CDR3 sequence reads: CASSYGTLKINEQFF. The CDR3, as DNA: TGTGCCAGCAGTTACGGGACTTTAAAGATCAATGAGCAGTTCTTC.